The 32 T cell receptor beta chains listed next were all sequenced from one sample in a study of blood T cell repertoires in COVID-19. Some clones are missing from TCRdb's copy, which holds only in-frame ones; the method was immunoSEQ multiplex PCR. This sample yields approximately 150,000 clones, of which roughly nine tenths are seen a single time; around 4% belongs to the top ten. Sequences were obtained from peripheral blood. Receptor source: a woman in her sixties or seventies with acute or convalescent COVID-19.

The chain is built from TRBV7-9 and TRBJ1-6; TRBD1 matches at 9 bases. The junction had 6 bases not matched to a gene; V was cut back by 3 bases and J by 9 bases. CDR3 length: 15 amino acids. Germline V CDR1 and CDR2: SEHNR, FQNEAQ (reference sequence). The CDR3 loop reads CASSFYRDRVSPLHF. The CDR3 nucleotides are TGTGCCAGCAGCTTCTACCGGGACAGGGTTTCACCCCTCCACTTT.

This chain joins TRBV3-1 (or the pseudogene TRBV3-2) and TRBJ2-1, with a weak D call TRBD1 (6 bases). There are 16 residues in the CDR3. Germline CDR1 is LGHDT and CDR2 is YNNKEL (reference sequence). V lost 6 bases and J lost 1, with 16 bases in between. The CDR3 DNA reads TGTGCCAGCAGTCTACGGCCCGGACAGTCCTACAATGAGCAGTTCTTC. Protein: CASSLRPGQSYNEQFF.

The J gene is TRBJ2-2, the V gene TRBV18; D not resolved. The V gene's germline CDR1 is KGHSH and CDR2 LQKENI. The germline V and J ends were trimmed by 1 base and 0 bases, with 6 bases remaining between them. The CDR3 runs 15 residues. The CDR3, as DNA: TGTGCCAGCTCACCACTAGAGCCGAACACCGGGGAGCTGTTTTTT. This encodes CASSPLEPNTGELFF.

This chain links TRBV5-5 with TRBJ2-2, with 10 bases identical to TRBD2. Trimming cost V 4 bases and J 8 bases; bases outside gene matches: 11. Germline values: CDR1 SGHKS, CDR2 YYEKEE (reference sequence). This CDR3 has 16 residues. CDR3 nucleotides: TGTGCCAGCAGCCAATTACTAGCGGGGACTGCTGGGGAGCTGTTTTTT. This gives the protein CASSQLLAGTAGELFF.

This chain uses TRBV9 with TRBJ2-3; tentatively, D is TRBD2 (5 bases). CDR1 and CDR2 from the germline V gene are SGDLS and YYNGEE. Trimming left V 0 bases short and J 8 bases short, with 16 bases between. This CDR3 has 15 residues. Here the CDR3 reads CASSVESTSLATQYF. CDR3 sequence (DNA): TGTGCCAGCAGCGTAGAGTCTACTAGTTTGGCTACGCAGTATTTT.

This clone was recorded only once. The chain carries TRBV27 and TRBJ2-7, with 11 bases lining up with TRBD1. Germline loops: CDR1 MNHEY, CDR2 SMNVEV (reference sequence). The CDR3 is 18 amino acids. Trimming at V came to 0 bases and at J to 0 bases, leaving 7 bases not matched to a gene. CDR3 sequence (DNA): TGTGCCAGCAGTTTATCGGGGACAGGGGGGATGAGCTCCTACGAGCAGTACTTC. Its protein product is CASSLSGTGGMSSYEQYF.

The V gene is TRBV19, the J gene TRBJ1-1; a possible D gene is TRBD1 (6 bases). Trimming removed 3 bases from V and 3 bases from J, with 8 bases in between. Germline V gene lookup returns CDR1 LNHDA and CDR2 SQIVND (reference sequence). There are 13 residues in the CDR3. The CDR3 DNA reads as TGTGCCAGTAGTATGGGGGCTGACACTGAAGCTTTCTTT. Translation gives CASSMGADTEAFF.

This clone was seen more than once but under ten times. The gene calls are TRBV4-1 and TRBJ1-2, with D hard to call. The CDR3 runs 12 residues. Trimming took 8 bases from V and 2 from J, leaving 9 bases between them. The germline V gene has CDR1 MGHRA and CDR2 YSYEKL. DNA for the CDR3: TGCGCCAGCCAAGATCAGAACTATGGCTACACCTTC. This encodes CASQDQNYGYTF.

V gene TRBV6-2 or TRBV6-3 combines with J gene TRBJ2-5; 10 nucleotides match TRBD2. V lost 5 bases to trimming and J lost 5 bases; unmatched junction nucleotides: 11. Germline CDR1 MNHEY, CDR2 SVGEGT. This CDR3 spans 16 amino acids. CDR3 coding DNA: TGTGCCAGCAGTCCGGGACTAGCGATTTCTTGGGAGACCCAGTACTTC. Translated: CASSPGLAISWETQYF.

In this sample, this clone turned up once. The rearrangement uses TRBV11-2 and TRBJ1-1; a weak D match, TRBD1 (6 bases). The CDR3 consists of 13 residues. Germline V CDR1 and CDR2: SGHAT, FQNNGV. The V gene lost 3 bases and the J gene lost 4 bases, with 9 bases spanning the gap. DNA for the CDR3: TGTGCCAGCAGCTTGGGGGACACCACTGAAGCTTTCTTT. Protein sequence: CASSLGDTTEAFF.

This clone was recorded only once. The genes are TRBV9 and TRBJ1-1; D gene unclear. V was clipped by 0 bases and J by 1 base, with 7 bases between them. Germline V lookup: CDR1 SGDLS, CDR2 YYNGEE. This CDR3 is 14 amino acids long. The CDR3 loop reads CASSVAVENTEAFF. The CDR3 DNA reads TGTGCCAGCAGCGTAGCGGTAGAGAACACTGAAGCTTTCTTT.

This clone has just a few counts. The chain couples TRBV4-1 to TRBJ2-7; 7 positions match TRBD2. This CDR3 region has 16 residues. With V trimmed by 4 bases and J by 0 bases, 9 bases remained unmatched. Per the germline V gene, CDR1 is MGHRA and CDR2 is YSYEKL. The CDR3 reads CASSRGPTSSSYEQYF. DNA of the CDR3: TGCGCCAGCAGCCGAGGCCCGACTAGCAGCTCCTACGAGCAGTACTTC.

The chain combines TRBV7-3 with TRBJ1-2; 8 positions agree with TRBD1. CDR3 length equals 16 residues. CDR1 is SGHTA and CDR2 is FQGTGA in the germline V gene. V dropped 3 bases and J dropped 7; count of bases not matched to a gene: 13. This CDR3 reads CASSFGSPGQATGYTF. The CDR3 nucleotides are TGTGCCAGCAGCTTTGGGTCACCGGGACAGGCTACTGGCTACACCTTC.

This clone has just one count. The CDR3 DNA follows: TGTGCCAGCAGCTTACCCGGACTCACAGATACGCAGTATTTT. This encodes CASSLPGLTDTQYF. The V gene is TRBV7-8, the J gene TRBJ2-3; a weak D match, TRBD2 (5 bases). Looked up from germline, CDR1 is SGHVS and CDR2 is FQNEAQ. This CDR3 comprises 14 residues. Trimming left V 2 bases short and J 2 bases short, with 8 bases between.

The rearrangement joins TRBV6-1 to TRBJ1-5; no definite D call. Germline V lookup: CDR1 MNHNS, CDR2 SASEGT. The CDR3 length is 14 residues. The V and J ends lost 0 bases and 9 bases respectively, with 12 bases between them. CDR3: CASSEAGPVGPQHF. The CDR3 coding sequence is TGTGCCAGCAGTGAAGCTGGGCCGGTCGGGCCCCAGCATTTT.

This chain connects TRBV5-1 to TRBJ2-2, with TRBD1 matching 11 bases. V trimming: 4 bases; J trimming: 0 bases; junction bases outside the gene matches: 5. CDR3 length equals 17 residues. Germline V gene lookup returns CDR1 SGHRS and CDR2 YFSETQ. Here the CDR3 DNA reads TGCGCCAGCAGCCCAAGGACAGGGGGCTCGAACACCGGGGAGCTGTTTTTT. Translated: CASSPRTGGSNTGELFF. Full variable domain (outside the CDR3, taken from reference TRBV5-1 and TRBJ2-2): KAGVTQTPRYLIKTRGQQVTLSCSPISGHRSVSWYQQTPGQGLQFLFEYFSETQRNKGNFPGRFSGRQFSNSRSEMNVSTLELGDSALYLCASSPRTGGSNTGELFFGEGSRLTVL.

The chain employs TRBV10-3 and TRBJ2-1; maybe TRBD2 (5 bases). Germline CDR1 and CDR2: ENHRY and SYGVKD. Trimming shortened V by 6 bases and J by 0 bases, and 15 bases separated the two germline ends. This CDR3 is built from 16 residues. The CDR3 sequence is CAIRNRDSGSYNEQFF. The CDR3 DNA reads TGTGCCATCAGAAACCGGGATTCAGGCTCCTACAATGAGCAGTTCTTC.

The chain uses TRBV5-4 and TRBJ2-1; tentative D call: TRBD2 (6 bases). The ends were cut back, 0 bases at V and 9 bases at J, with 19 bases in the middle. The CDR3 consists of 16 residues. Germline V CDR1 and CDR2: SGHNT, YYREEE (reference sequence). Written as DNA, the CDR3 is TGTGCCAGCAGCTTGGGCAGGAGGATCGCGCGGGGTGAGCAGTTCTTC. Residues: CASSLGRRIARGEQFF.

The chain recombines TRBV3-1 (or the pseudogene TRBV3-2) with TRBJ2-6; D is undetermined. In germline, CDR1 is LGHDT, CDR2 YNNKEL (reference sequence). V was cut by 1 base and J by 0 bases, with 13 bases left in between. This CDR3 spans 18 amino acids. The CDR3 sequence is CASSQGAYVSSGANVLTF. The CDR3 DNA sequence: TGTGCCAGCAGCCAAGGGGCGTACGTAAGCTCTGGGGCCAACGTCCTGACTTTC.

The V and J genes are TRBV5-1 and TRBJ2-1; 8 positions agree with TRBD2. The V gene end was trimmed by 2 bases and the J gene end by 8 bases; junction bases not matched to a gene: 9. This CDR3 spans 15 amino acids. Germline lookup yields CDR1 SGHRS and CDR2 YFSETQ. This chain's CDR3 is CASSLASGGFDEQFF. The CDR3, as DNA: TGCGCCAGCAGCTTAGCTTCGGGAGGGTTCGATGAGCAGTTCTTC.

The chain has TRBV7-2 and TRBJ2-1, with D tentatively TRBD2 (6 bases). This CDR3 is 17 amino acids long. With 2 bases removed from V and 5 bases from J, the gap between germline ends came to 19 bases. CDR1 and CDR2 (germline): SGHTA, FQGNSA. As DNA, the CDR3 is TGTGCCAGCAGCTTAAGTGGACGGGGGAATCGCAACAATGAGCAGTTCTTC. This gives the protein CASSLSGRGNRNNEQFF.

The gene calls are TRBV19 and TRBJ1-3; no clear D. Between the trimmed V and J ends, which lost 3 bases and 4 bases, there was a span of 10 bases. Per the germline V gene, CDR1 is LNHDA and CDR2 is SQIVND (reference sequence). The CDR3 spans 14 residues. This CDR3 reads CASSILPIGNTIYF. In DNA, the CDR3 is TGTGCCAGTAGTATTCTACCGATCGGAAACACCATATATTTT.

The table lists this clone with a count of one. V usage is TRBV13 and J usage is TRBJ2-7; weak D call: TRBD1 (5 bases). The CDR3 sequence is 17 residues long. Germline V lookup: CDR1 PRHDT, CDR2 FYEKMQ (reference sequence). The V gene lost 1 base and the J gene lost 1 base, with 17 bases spanning the gap. The CDR3 reads CASSLAFPWQGSYEQYF. The CDR3 bases are TGTGCCAGCAGCTTAGCTTTTCCGTGGCAGGGTTCCTACGAGCAGTACTTC.

This clone came up once. The V and J genes are TRBV10-2 and TRBJ1-2; 10 bases are a match to TRBD1. CDR3 length: 15 amino acids. V shed 0 bases, J shed 8 bases, and the junction held 6 bases outside the gene matches. Germline V gives CDR1 WSHSY, CDR2 SAAADI. In DNA, the CDR3 is TGCGCCAGCAGTGAGTCGACAGGGGGCCCCGAGGGCTACACCTTC. Translated, it gives CASSESTGGPEGYTF.

V usage is TRBV10-3 and J usage is TRBJ2-2; 8 bases line up with TRBD2. V gave up 4 bases and J gave up 6 bases; unmatched junction bases: 7. The CDR3 totals 15 residues. Germline V gene sequence: CDR1 ENHRY, CDR2 SYGVKD. The CDR3 protein is CAISGGTSSAGELFF. DNA for the CDR3: TGTGCCATCAGTGGGGGGACTAGTTCCGCCGGGGAGCTGTTTTTT.

V usage is TRBV4-3 and J usage is TRBJ2-2, with 13 bases fitting TRBD2. Trimming cost V 0 bases and J 2 bases; bases outside gene matches: 9. This CDR3 is built from 20 residues. The germline V gene has CDR1 LGHNA and CDR2 YSLEER. CDR3 sequence: CASSQDAATSGRINTGELFF. The CDR3 DNA reads TGCGCCAGCAGCCAAGATGCGGCGACTAGCGGGAGGATAAACACCGGGGAGCTGTTTTTT.

V and J are TRBV7-9 and TRBJ1-1; tentatively, D is TRBD1 (6 bases). The CDR3 has 12 amino acids. V was clipped by 2 bases and J by 8 bases, with 9 bases between them. The germline CDR1 and CDR2 sequences are SEHNR and FQNEAQ (reference sequence). CDR3 sequence: CASSLNREEAFF. CDR3 bases: TGTGCCAGCAGCTTAAACAGGGAGGAAGCTTTCTTT.

This clone was picked up one time. This rearrangement joins TRBV5-4 to TRBJ2-3; D remains unclear. The CDR3 runs 14 residues. The V end was cut by 1 base, the J end by 3 bases, with 9 bases between. Germline CDR1 is SGHNT and CDR2 is YYREEE (reference sequence). DNA of the CDR3: TGTGCCAGCAGCTTGCAGGATCAAACAGATACGCAGTATTTT. This sequence encodes CASSLQDQTDTQYF.

The V call is TRBV9, the J call TRBJ2-2; 13 bases are shared with TRBD2. Unmatched junction bases numbered 3, after V lost 3 bases and J lost 4 bases. The CDR3 has 16 amino acids. Germline assignment: CDR1 SGDLS and CDR2 YYNGEE. CDR3 nucleotide sequence: TGTGCCAGCAGCGCCGGGACTAGCGGGACCACCGGGGAGCTGTTTTTT. Translated: CASSAGTSGTTGELFF. The complete variable domain, with remaining parts taken from reference TRBV9 and TRBJ2-2, reads DSGVTQTPKHLITATGQRVTLRCSPRSGDLSVYWYQQSLDQGLQFLIQYYNGEERAKGNILERFSAQQFPDLHSELNLSSLELGDSALYFCASSAGTSGTTGELFFGEGSRLTVL.

This chain uses TRBV18 with TRBJ2-7, with a tentative D call TRBD1 (6 bases). CDR3 length: 15 residues. V was pared by 5 bases and J by 0 bases, with 14 bases between. Per the germline V gene, CDR1 is KGHSH and CDR2 is LQKENI. CDR3 region: CASSYGQTTSYEQYF. CDR3 DNA sequence: TGTGCCAGCTCATACGGACAGACCACCTCCTACGAGCAGTACTTC.

V usage is TRBV28 and J usage is TRBJ2-7, with 11 bases fitting TRBD1. This CDR3 region has 15 residues. Per the germline V gene, CDR1 is MDHEN and CDR2 is SYDVKM. V lost 6 bases, J lost 0 bases, and 4 bases stayed unmatched. The DNA for the CDR3 is TGTGCCAGCAGCCATGGGACAGGGGGCTCCTACGAGCAGTACTTC. As protein: CASSHGTGGSYEQYF.

V is TRBV5-1 and J is TRBJ1-2; the D is unclear. The CDR3 is 15 residues long. Germline V CDR1 and CDR2: SGHRS, YFSETQ. Trimming stripped 0 bases from V and 6 bases from J, with 15 bases between. CDR3: CASSLGQGLADGYTF. The CDR3 DNA sequence: TGCGCCAGCAGCTTGGGACAAGGCCTCGCAGATGGCTACACCTTC.